The 26 T cell receptor beta chains listed next were all sequenced from one sample in a study of cytomegalovirus exposure and HLA in healthy donors. Both 60 Vbeta primers and 13 Jbeta primers went into the PCR. Measured with immunoSEQ multiplex PCR; TCRdb has only the in-frame clones, and not every one. The sample yields roughly 160,000 clones, approximately 80% seen once. The sample was PBMCs. The receptor set was obtained from a man under 40 in good health and CMV-seropositive.

The chain combines TRBV18 with TRBJ2-5, with D perhaps TRBD2 (6 bases). Germline V gives CDR1 KGHSH, CDR2 LQKENI. The CDR3 spans 14 residues. Between the trimmed V and J ends, which lost 6 bases and 0 bases, there was a span of 11 bases. CDR3 sequence reads: CASSPGGDQETQYF. CDR3 nucleotide sequence: TGTGCCAGCTCCCCAGGAGGGGACCAAGAGACCCAGTACTTC.

The chain carries TRBV28 and TRBJ2-7; TRBD1 matches at 9 bases. V shed 6 bases, J shed 2 bases, and the junction held 8 bases outside the gene matches. Germline CDR1 is MDHEN and CDR2 is SYDVKM. The CDR3 length is 15 residues. In DNA form, the CDR3 reads TGTGCCAGCAGGGACTACCGGGACAGGGCCTACGAGCAGTACTTC. Amino acid sequence: CASRDYRDRAYEQYF.

This chain joins TRBV28 and TRBJ2-7; 7 bases are shared with TRBD2. This CDR3 region has 12 residues. J lost 7 bases, V lost 4 bases, and 4 bases had no gene match. The V gene's germline CDR1 is MDHEN and CDR2 SYDVKM. The CDR3 region has the DNA TGTGCCAGCAGTTCCTCCGGGGGGGAGCAGTACTTC. Its protein product is CASSSSGGEQYF.

The V and J genes are TRBV7-9 and TRBJ2-5, with D possibly TRBD2 on 5 matching bases. This CDR3 region has 14 residues. With 5 bases removed from V and 1 base from J, the gap between germline ends came to 11 bases. CDR1 and CDR2 (germline): SEHNR, FQNEAQ (reference sequence). For the CDR3, the DNA is TGTGCCAGCAGCCTTGCGGGTTCCCAAGAGACCCAGTACTTC. This translates into CASSLAGSQETQYF.

This clone was seen only a few times. This sequence joins TRBV28 and TRBJ2-7, with TRBD1 matching 12 bases. Germline V gene sequence: CDR1 MDHEN, CDR2 SYDVKM. Germline trimming cut 4 bases from V and 7 bases from J; bases unmatched to any gene: 5. There are 14 residues in the CDR3. The CDR3 region has the DNA TGTGCCAGCAGTTCGGGACAGGGGGCCGGGGAGCAGTACTTC. Amino acid sequence: CASSSGQGAGEQYF.

The genes are TRBV27 and TRBJ1-1; TRBD1 matches 7 bases. CDR1 is MNHEY and CDR2 is SMNVEV in the germline V gene (reference sequence). V lost 2 bases, J lost 0 bases, and 3 bases stayed unmatched. The length of the CDR3 is 15 residues. CDR3 region: CASSLRQGMNTEAFF. CDR3 DNA sequence: TGTGCCAGCAGTTTAAGACAGGGCATGAACACTGAAGCTTTCTTT.

V usage is TRBV5-1 and J usage is TRBJ2-3, with D maybe TRBD2 (7 bases). Trimming left V 5 bases short and J 4 bases short, with 17 bases between. CDR3 length: 15 residues. The germline CDR1 and CDR2 sequences are SGHRS and YFSETQ. The CDR3: CASSSLGGAADTQYF. CDR3 DNA: TGCGCCAGCAGTTCTCTTGGGGGGGCCGCAGATACGCAGTATTTT. Using reference TRBV5-1 and TRBJ2-3 for the parts outside the CDR3, the full variable domain is KAGVTQTPRYLIKTRGQQVTLSCSPISGHRSVSWYQQTPGQGLQFLFEYFSETQRNKGNFPGRFSGRQFSNSRSEMNVSTLELGDSALYLCASSSLGGAADTQYFGPGTRLTVL.

The chain recombines TRBV6-1 with TRBJ2-3; 10 positions match TRBD1. The CDR3 contains 17 residues. The junction had 10 bases not matched to a gene; V was cut back by 4 bases and J by 3 bases. Germline lookup yields CDR1 MNHNS and CDR2 SASEGT. CDR3: CASSARDRGLGTDTQYF. The CDR3 DNA follows: TGTGCCAGCAGTGCCCGGGACAGGGGCTTAGGAACAGATACGCAGTATTTT.

The CDR3 loop reads CASIHRGGEKLFF. CDR3 coding DNA: TGTGCCAGCATTCATAGGGGCGGAGAAAAACTGTTTTTT. This chain links TRBV28 with TRBJ1-4; a weak D match, TRBD1 (5 bases). V was cut by 7 bases and J by 8 bases, with 14 bases left in between. The germline gives CDR1 MDHEN, CDR2 SYDVKM. The CDR3 runs 13 residues.

This clone appeared once. The V gene is TRBV27, the J gene TRBJ2-7; 9 positions match TRBD2. Germline CDR1 and CDR2: MNHEY and SMNVEV (reference sequence). CDR3 length equals 18 residues. The V segment lost 0 bases and the J segment 2 bases; nucleotides outside the gene matches: 11. The CDR3 loop reads CASSLSRGLSGRAYEQYF. CDR3 DNA: TGTGCCAGCAGTTTATCGAGGGGGCTTAGCGGGAGAGCCTACGAGCAGTACTTC.

The chain recombines TRBV6-1 with TRBJ2-1; 12 bases match TRBD1. From germline, CDR1 is MNHNS and CDR2 SASEGT. The trim removed 6 bases at V and 8 bases at J, leaving 5 bases unmatched. The CDR3 totals 14 residues. This chain's CDR3 is CASRRDRGRDEQFF. The DNA for the CDR3 is TGTGCCAGCAGAAGGGACAGGGGGCGAGATGAGCAGTTCTTC.

The chain combines TRBV2 with TRBJ2-1, with D perhaps TRBD1 (5 bases). The CDR3 has 13 amino acids. From germline, CDR1 is SNHLY and CDR2 FYNNEI. V shed 5 bases and J shed 5 bases, with 10 bases lying between them. Here the CDR3 DNA reads TGTGCCAGCAGTTCCAGGGCCGACAATGAGCAGTTCTTC. It yields the protein CASSSRADNEQFF.

V usage is TRBV28 and J usage is TRBJ1-2; D call uncertain. This CDR3 spans 15 amino acids. Germline V gene lookup returns CDR1 MDHEN and CDR2 SYDVKM. V lost 4 bases, J lost 7 bases, and 19 bases lay in between. The CDR3 region is CASSSGVFGPLGYTF. DNA for the CDR3: TGTGCCAGCAGTTCCGGGGTGTTCGGGCCCCTTGGCTACACCTTC.

The chain employs TRBV19 and TRBJ1-5; no definite D call. Germline V gene sequence: CDR1 LNHDA, CDR2 SQIVND (reference sequence). Trimming stripped 6 bases from V and 0 bases from J, with 9 bases between. CDR3 length: 14 amino acids. CDR3 bases: TGTGCCAGTAGGTGGCAACATAGCAATCAGCCCCAGCATTTT. This gives the protein CASRWQHSNQPQHF.

The rearrangement uses TRBV7-8 and TRBJ1-2; tentative D call: TRBD1 (6 bases). V was trimmed by 5 bases and J by 4 bases, leaving 11 bases between them. Germline V lookup: CDR1 SGHVS, CDR2 FQNEAQ. The CDR3 is 13 amino acids. CDR3 DNA sequence: TGTGCCAGCAGCGAGGACAGAACCTATGGCTACACCTTC. The encoded protein is CASSEDRTYGYTF. The full variable domain, in which reference TRBV7-8 and TRBJ1-2 provide the parts outside the CDR3, is GAGVSQSPRYKVAKRGQDVALRCDPISGHVSLFWYQQALGQGPEFLTYFQNEAQLDKSGLPSDRFFAERPEGSVSTLKIQRTQQEDSAVYLCASSEDRTYGYTFGSGTRLTVV.

This clone was detected once. V is TRBV9 and J is TRBJ1-6; no definite D call. V lost 0 bases to trimming and J lost 5 bases, with 9 bases between them. Germline CDR1 SGDLS, CDR2 YYNGEE. The CDR3 totals 15 residues. The CDR3 loop is CASSVGASDNSPLHF. Here the CDR3 DNA reads TGTGCCAGCAGCGTAGGGGCCTCGGATAATTCACCCCTCCACTTT.

This clone showed up just a few times. The V call is TRBV7-6, the J call TRBJ1-5, with TRBD1 matching over 8 bases. V lost 2 bases and J lost 6; bases outside the gene matches: 6. CDR1 and CDR2 (germline): SGHVS, FNYEAQ. The CDR3 loop spans 15 amino acids. The CDR3 spells CASSLKTGGTQPQHF. The DNA for the CDR3 is TGTGCCAGCAGCTTAAAAACAGGGGGTACTCAGCCCCAGCATTTT.

The chain is built from TRBV4-3 and TRBJ1-5, with a weak D call TRBD1 (5 bases). Germline V CDR1 and CDR2: LGHNA, YSLEER. The CDR3 consists of 16 residues. V was cut by 4 bases and J by 2 bases, with 15 bases left in between. The CDR3 sequence is CASSPRVWDGNQPQHF. DNA of the CDR3: TGCGCCAGCAGCCCCAGGGTTTGGGATGGCAATCAGCCCCAGCATTTT.

The chain has TRBV27 and TRBJ2-7, with TRBD1 matching 7 bases. Germline CDR1 MNHEY, CDR2 SMNVEV (reference sequence). The CDR3 loop spans 15 amino acids. The junction had 4 bases not matched to a gene; V was cut back by 0 bases and J by 2 bases. CDR3 loop: CASSLSRDRTYEQYF. The CDR3 nucleotides are TGTGCCAGCAGTTTATCCCGGGACAGAACCTACGAGCAGTACTTC.

This clone was seen only a few times. CDR3 DNA sequence: TGTGCCAGCAGCCGGAGACAGGGCTCCGGGGAGCTGTTTTTT. This gives the protein CASSRRQGSGELFF. The chain is built from TRBV7-2 and TRBJ2-2; TRBD1 matches at 7 bases. Germline V gives CDR1 SGHTA, CDR2 FQGNSA. With V trimmed by 5 bases and J by 6 bases, 6 bases remained unmatched. This CDR3 spans 14 amino acids.

The gene calls are TRBV13 and TRBJ2-5; 10 bases are a match to TRBD1. Germline V lookup: CDR1 PRHDT, CDR2 FYEKMQ (reference sequence). The CDR3 consists of 14 residues. J lost 4 bases, V lost 5 bases, and 4 bases had no gene match. For the CDR3, the DNA is TGTGCCAGCAGCGTGCGGACAGGGGGAGAGACCCAGTACTTC. Its translation: CASSVRTGGETQYF. Filled out from reference TRBV13 and TRBJ2-5, the complete variable domain reads AAGVIQSPRHLIKEKRETATLKCYPIPRHDTVYWYQQGPGQDPQFLISFYEKMQSDKGSIPDRFSAQQFSDYHSELNMSSLELGDSALYFCASSVRTGGETQYFGPGTRLLVL.

The J gene is TRBJ2-2, the V gene TRBV4-1; possible D gene TRBD1, 6 bases. Germline-derived CDR1 and CDR2 are MGHRA and YSYEKL. The CDR3 is 15 residues long. The germline V and J ends were trimmed by 2 bases and 5 bases, with 12 bases remaining between them. DNA of the CDR3: TGCGCCAGCAGCCAAAACAGGGTTTGGACCGGGGAGCTGTTTTTT. Its translation is CASSQNRVWTGELFF.

The chain couples TRBV9 to TRBJ2-3; 8 bases agree with TRBD2. The CDR3 extends over 15 amino acids. Germline CDR1 SGDLS, CDR2 YYNGEE. V lost 4 bases, J lost 0 bases, and 4 bases stayed unmatched. This CDR3 reads CASSPTSESTDTQYF. CDR3 nucleotides: TGTGCCAGCAGCCCGACTAGCGAGAGCACAGATACGCAGTATTTT.

This sequence joins TRBV19 and TRBJ2-1; 13 bases fit TRBD2. Germline CDR1 is LNHDA and CDR2 is SQIVND (reference sequence). J gave up 0 bases and V 6 bases, and 2 bases lay outside the gene matches. The CDR3 sequence is 16 residues long. Here the CDR3 reads CASRGLAGSSYNEQFF. The CDR3 DNA reads TGTGCCAGTAGGGGACTAGCGGGGAGCTCCTACAATGAGCAGTTCTTC.

CDR3: CASSLNGAYEQYF. In DNA form, the CDR3 reads TGTGCCAGCAGCTTGAACGGAGCCTACGAGCAGTACTTC. The J gene is TRBJ2-7, the V gene TRBV5-4, with D uncertain. The CDR3 extends over 13 amino acids. In germline, CDR1 is SGHNT, CDR2 YYREEE (reference sequence). V lost 1 base, J lost 2 bases, and 7 bases lay in between.

V usage is TRBV5-1 and J usage is TRBJ2-2, with TRBD1 as a possible D gene (5 bases). In germline, CDR1 is SGHRS, CDR2 YFSETQ. Between the trimmed V and J ends, which lost 4 bases and 8 bases, there was a span of 12 bases. This CDR3 region has 13 residues. The CDR3: CASSTQAGGELFF. The CDR3 DNA reads as TGCGCCAGCAGCACACAGGCAGGTGGGGAGCTGTTTTTT.